A single sample gave rise to the 16 T cell receptor beta chains below, sequenced in a study of PD-1 blockade in classical Hodgkin lymphoma. Only in-frame clones appear in the TCRdb table, and some are missing; sequencing was by immunoSEQ multiplex PCR. Of roughly 100,000 clones in the sample, 89% were seen once. The time point here: cycle 4 day 1 (C4D1), after more than five weeks of nivolumab. Every single patient, without exception, relapsed after autologous stem cell transplantation, and brentuximab vedotin exposure varied. Material: peripheral blood mononuclear cells (PBMCs), obtained before the fourth cycle of nivolumab. These receptors originate from a human donor with classical Hodgkin lymphoma.

The chain's CDR3 is CASSSIGTSGRGWGRYNEQFF. The CDR3 nucleotides read TGTGCCAGCAGCTCCATTGGGACTAGCGGGAGAGGGTGGGGTAGGTACAATGAGCAGTTCTTC. The chain couples TRBV7-8 to TRBJ2-1; 14 nucleotides agree with TRBD2. CDR3 length: 21 residues. Germline CDR1 reads SGHVS; CDR2 reads FQNEAQ. After removal of 4 bases from V and 4 bases from J, the junction contained 18 bases not matched to a gene.

The sample holds a few counts of this clone. V and J are TRBV21-1 and TRBJ1-5; TRBD1 is the table's D call and was not checked against the DNA. TRBV21-1 is listed as a pseudogene. CDR3 size: 16 residues. DNA of the CDR3: TGTGCCAGCAGCAAAAGTAGGAAATCCAAGGGGCAGCCCCAGCATTTT. This translates into CASSKSRKSKGQPQHF.

This chain connects TRBV27 to TRBJ2-2; 9 bases align to TRBD2. Germline assignment: CDR1 MNHEY and CDR2 SMNVEV (reference sequence). With 5 bases clipped from V and 3 bases from J, the junction kept 7 bases outside the gene matches. The CDR3 is made up of 16 amino acids. The CDR3 DNA sequence: TGTGCCAGCAGTGTCCGAGGCGGGAGGGACACCGGGGAGCTGTTTTTT. It translates to CASSVRGGRDTGELFF.

The chain employs TRBV5-4 and TRBJ2-3, with TRBD2 matching 7 bases. This CDR3 is 15 amino acids long. Germline values: CDR1 SGHNT, CDR2 YYREEE (reference sequence). With V trimmed by 4 bases and J by 0 bases, 5 bases remained unmatched. The chain's CDR3 is CASSPDGGSTDTQYF. The CDR3, as DNA: TGTGCCAGCAGCCCGGACGGGGGGAGCACAGATACGCAGTATTTT.

V usage is TRBV5-1 and J usage is TRBJ2-1; tentative D call: TRBD2 (5 bases). CDR3 length equals 15 residues. Trimming removed 0 bases from V and 5 bases from J, with 12 bases in between. The germline gives CDR1 SGHRS, CDR2 YFSETQ. CDR3 sequence (DNA): TGCGCCAGCAGCTTGGTTGGCGGAGGAAACAATGAGCAGTTCTTC. Protein product: CASSLVGGGNNEQFF. The entire variable domain, with the rest obtained from reference TRBV5-1 and TRBJ2-1, is as follows: KAGVTQTPRYLIKTRGQQVTLSCSPISGHRSVSWYQQTPGQGLQFLFEYFSETQRNKGNFPGRFSGRQFSNSRSEMNVSTLELGDSALYLCASSLVGGGNNEQFFGPGTRLTVL.

A note on this clone: This sample also contains other DNA sequences that code for the same CDR3. The V gene is TRBV27, the J gene TRBJ2-7; 9 bases line up with TRBD1. This CDR3 comprises 15 residues. The germline V gene has CDR1 MNHEY and CDR2 SMNVEV (reference sequence). Germline trimming cut 1 base from V and 2 bases from J; bases unmatched to any gene: 3. CDR3 in amino acids: CASSLWGTGTYEQYF. DNA of the CDR3: TGTGCCAGCAGTTTATGGGGGACAGGGACCTACGAGCAGTACTTC.

This clone was found a few times. The chain links TRBV18 to TRBJ1-2; D not certain. V shed 5 bases and J shed 7 bases, with 14 bases lying between them. Germline CDR1 is KGHSH and CDR2 is LQKENI. The CDR3 is 13 residues long. CDR3 region: CASSWINFRGYTF. Written as DNA, the CDR3 is TGTGCCAGCTCATGGATCAATTTCCGTGGCTACACCTTC.

The V call is TRBV27, the J call TRBJ1-1, with 8 bases matching TRBD1. V gave up 5 bases and J gave up 0 bases; unmatched junction bases: 5. CDR1 is MNHEY, CDR2 SMNVEV, per germline (reference sequence). This CDR3 region has 15 residues. CDR3 protein: CASSPRTGMNTEAFF. The CDR3 DNA sequence: TGTGCCAGCAGTCCGCGGACAGGGATGAACACTGAAGCTTTCTTT.

This clone was seen a single time. This sequence joins TRBV7-9 and TRBJ2-7, with a tentative D call TRBD1 (6 bases). V lost 5 bases to trimming and J lost 0 bases, with 11 bases between them. Per germline, CDR1 SEHNR and CDR2 FQNEAQ (reference sequence). The CDR3 extends over 14 amino acids. The CDR3 DNA reads TGTGCCAGCAGCCACGACAGGCGCTCCTACGAGCAGTACTTC. This translates into CASSHDRRSYEQYF.

The V and J genes are TRBV19 and TRBJ2-6; 8 bases are shared with TRBD1. Germline trimming cut 4 bases from V and 0 bases from J; bases unmatched to any gene: 8. CDR1 is LNHDA and CDR2 is SQIVND in the germline V gene (reference sequence). The CDR3 is made up of 18 amino acids. The CDR3 spells CASSTPGQEISGANVLTF. The CDR3 region has the DNA TGTGCCAGTAGTACTCCGGGACAGGAGATCTCTGGGGCCAACGTCCTGACTTTC.

The CDR3, as DNA: TGTGCCAGCAGCGTAGGGGGACTAGCGGGAGGGCGTCGAGAGACCCAGTACTTC. This translates into CASSVGGLAGGRRETQYF. The gene calls are TRBV9 and TRBJ2-5, with 16 nucleotides matching TRBD2. The CDR3 runs to 18 residues. CDR1 SGDLS and CDR2 YYNGEE come from the germline V gene. With V trimmed by 0 bases and J by 4 bases, 6 bases remained unmatched. Combining the CDR3 with reference TRBV9 and TRBJ2-5 gives the whole variable domain DSGVTQTPKHLITATGQRVTLRCSPRSGDLSVYWYQQSLDQGLQFLIQYYNGEERAKGNILERFSAQQFPDLHSELNLSSLELGDSALYFCASSVGGLAGGRRETQYFGPGTRLLVL.

The rearrangement links TRBV4-2 to TRBJ2-2; no clear D. Between the trimmed V and J ends, which lost 1 base and 5 bases, there was a span of 17 bases. Germline values: CDR1 LGHNA, CDR2 YNFKEQ. CDR3 length equals 17 residues. DNA of the CDR3: TGTGCCAGCAGCCAAGTCGTGTTCCAACCCGTGACCGGGGAGCTGTTTTTT. Amino acids: CASSQVVFQPVTGELFF.

The V gene is TRBV11-3, the J gene TRBJ1-6, with 7 bases matching TRBD1. V shed 3 bases, J shed 6 bases, and the junction held 2 bases outside the gene matches. The CDR3 length is 14 residues. CDR1 and CDR2 from the germline V gene are SGHNT and YENEEA. DNA of the CDR3: TGTGCCAGCAGCTTGGGACAGCGTAATTCACCCCTCCACTTT. Encoded protein: CASSLGQRNSPLHF. Full variable domain (outside the CDR3, taken from reference TRBV11-3 and TRBJ1-6): EAGVVQSPRYKIIEKKQPVAFWCNPISGHNTLYWYLQNLGQGPELLIRYENEEAVDDSQLPKDRFSAERLKGVDSTLKIQPAELGDSAVYLCASSLGQRNSPLHFGNGTRLTVT.

CDR3 protein: CASSLYGGEGYNQPQHF. The CDR3 DNA is TGTGCCAGCAGCTTGTATGGGGGAGAAGGTTACAATCAGCCCCAGCATTTT. The genes are TRBV5-5 and TRBJ1-5; the D gene is possibly TRBD1 (5 bases). V lost 1 base and J lost 3, with 17 bases in between. Germline V gene data show CDR1 as SGHKS and CDR2 as YYEKEE (reference sequence). The CDR3 has 17 residues.

The CDR3 loop is CASSRSPPPSIGGFEAFF. CDR3 DNA sequence: TGTGCCAGCAGTCGCTCCCCCCCTCCTAGTATTGGGGGTTTTGAAGCTTTCTTT. The chain combines TRBV27 with TRBJ1-1; possibly TRBD1 for D (5 bases). CDR3 length: 18 residues. Germline CDR1 reads MNHEY; CDR2 reads SMNVEV (reference sequence). Trimming stripped 5 bases from V and 7 bases from J, with 29 bases between.

The sample holds one count of this clone. The chain carries TRBV11-2 and TRBJ2-5, with D tentatively TRBD2 (5 bases). Trimming pared 5 bases from V and 1 base from J, leaving 14 bases between. The CDR3 sequence is 15 residues long. Per germline, CDR1 SGHAT and CDR2 FQNNGV. The CDR3 DNA is TGTGCCAGCAGCGAATTATCCGGGGTCCAAGAGACCCAGTACTTC. Translating it yields CASSELSGVQETQYF.